Listed below are T cell receptor beta chains from one sample, sequenced in a study of T cells in localized non-small cell lung cancer. Clones were read by immunoSEQ multiplex PCR, and TCRdb kept only the in-frame ones, dropping some. This sample has nearly 25,000 clones; 75% to 90% occur once, and the top ten carry around 6.1%. Sequences were derived from peripheral blood, sampled before any cancer treatment. The receptors come from a male donor at least 60 years old with stage II squamous cell lung carcinoma. The CDR3 runs from the conserved cysteine through the conserved F or W. A D gene is named only where the DNA matches it firmly. For some rows the clone size is stated as once, few or many, or as a class when expanded; others skip it.

.,TRBJ1-2,.,TRBV5-4,TGTGCCAGCAGCTTGGCTTGGCAGTATGGCTACACCTTC,CASSLAWQYGYTF
.,TRBJ2-7,.,TRBV6-5,TGTGCCAGCAGTCCTTTCGGGGAAGGTTACGAGCAGTACTTC,CASSPFGEGYEQYF
TRBD2,TRBJ2-3,.,TRBV7-8,TGTGCCAGCAGGCGGACTAGCGGGAGCACAGATACGCAGTATTTT,CASRRTSGSTDTQYF
TRBD1,TRBJ2-7,.,TRBV7-8,TGTGCCAGCAGCACTCGCCCGGGACAGGGGCTCTACGAGCAGTACTTC,CASSTRPGQGLYEQYF
.,TRBJ1-1,.,TRBV28,TGTGCCAGCAGGAGGGGGAACACTGAAGCTTTCTTT,CASRRGNTEAFF
TRBD1,TRBJ1-2,.,TRBV4-3,TGCGCCAGCAGCCAAGATCGGACAGGGGACTATGGCTACACCTTC,CASSQDRTGDYGYTF
TRBD1,TRBJ2-5,.,TRBV19,TGTGCCAGTAGTATCGGACAGGGGATTGAGACCCAGTACTTC,CASSIGQGIETQYF
.,TRBJ2-2,.,TRBV4-2,TGTGCCAGCAGCCTCCCCGGAGGGGGTGAGCCCCGGGAGCTGTTTTTT,CASSLPGGGEPRELFF
TRBD2,TRBJ2-1,.,TRBV9,TGTGCCAGCAGCGTTATAACTAGCGGGAGCGATGAGCAGTTCTTC,CASSVITSGSDEQFF
TRBD1,TRBJ1-1,.,TRBV28,TGTGCCAGCAGTACCAGGGGGGAATGGACTGAAGCTTTCTTT,CASSTRGEWTEAFF
.,TRBJ1-1,.,TRBV5-4,TGTGCCAGCAGCTTAGGGGCGACTGAAGCTTTCTTT,CASSLGATEAFF
.,TRBJ1-2,.,TRBV19,TGTGCCAGTAGCCAATCGTCCAGGAGAGATGGCTACACCTTC,CASSQSSRRDGYTF
.,TRBJ1-1,.,TRBV28,TGTGCCAGCAGGGGCGACACTGAAGCTTTCTTT,CASRGDTEAFF
.,TRBJ2-2,.,TRBV11-3,TGTGCCAGCGTCCCAGCCCAGAACACCGGGGAGCTGTTTTTT,CASVPAQNTGELFF
.,TRBJ2-7,.,TRBV5-8,TGTGCCAGCAGCTTGGAAATTACGGGTCCCGAGCAGTACTTC,CASSLEITGPEQYF
.,TRBJ2-7,.,TRBV6-6,TGTGCCAGCAGTTACCCGGCTCCGGAGCAGTACTTC,CASSYPAPEQYF
TRBD1,TRBJ1-1,.,TRBV6-4,TGTGCCAGCCGGTTGGACAGGGGTGCTTATGAAGCTTTCTTT,CASRLDRGAYEAFF
TRBD2,TRBJ2-7,.,TRBV5-8,TGTGCCAGCAGCTGGACTAGCGTCGAGCAGTACTTC,CASSWTSVEQYF
.,TRBJ2-6,.,TRBV7-8,TGTGCCAGCAGCTTAGGGGCAGCCTCCAGCTCTGGGGCCAACGTCCTGACTTTC,CASSLGAASSSGANVLTF
TRBD1,TRBJ1-2,.,TRBV5-6,TGTGCCAGCAGCGCGGGTCGGGACAGGGGTAATGAAGGCTACACCTTC,CASSAGRDRGNEGYTF
.,TRBJ1-1,.,TRBV6-1,TGTGCCAGCAGCCGGACGGTAATGAACACTGAAGCTTTCTTT,CASSRTVMNTEAFF
TRBD1,TRBJ1-1,.,TRBV6-1,TGTGCCAGCAGCCACAGGGGATGGAACACTGAAGCTTTCTTT,CASSHRGWNTEAFF
.,TRBJ1-1,.,TRBV7-9,TGTGCCAGCAGCCATAAAGGGGGTATCGCTGAAGCTTTCTTT,CASSHKGGIAEAFF
.,TRBJ1-2,few,TRBV5-6,TGTGCCAGCAGCCCTGACACCGGTGGCTACACCTTC,CASSPDTGGYTF
TRBD2,TRBJ2-5,.,TRBV7-8,TGTGCCAGCAGCCCCCTCCGGGCGGGTCTAGCGGGTGGGGAAGAGACCCAGTACTTC,CASSPLRAGLAGGEETQYF
.,TRBJ1-2,.,TRBV6-5,TGTGCCACCTGGGACCAACAGGGTAGCTATGGCTACACCTTC,CATWDQQGSYGYTF
TRBD1,TRBJ2-7,.,TRBV15,TGTGCCACCAGCAGAGAGACAGGGATCTCCTACGAGCAGTACTTC,CATSRETGISYEQYF